One T cell receptor (beta chain) is described in this entry. Germline V gives CDR1 MNHEY, CDR2 SMNVEV (reference sequence). The J segment lost 0 bases and the V segment lost 7 bases, leaving 2 bases of the junction unmatched. This CDR3 is built from 14 residues. The data were taken from a study of sequential checkpoint blockade in melanoma. Treatment: randomized to nivolumab then ipilimumab (arm A) or the reverse (arm B). TCRdb's copy holds only in-frame clones and misses some; the assay was immunoSEQ multiplex PCR. Among 34,000 or so clones, about four fifths were seen once, and the ten largest hold under 20%.

The V gene is TRBV27, the J gene TRBJ2-1; 8 bases are shared with TRBD2. The clonotype comes from a human donor with melanoma. Sequenced material: CD8+ T cells sorted from blood (inferred from file names), taken from a patient given nivolumab and ipilimumab in sequence. Here the CDR3 reads CASISGSSYNEQFF. CDR3 nucleotides: TGTGCCAGCATCAGCGGGAGCTCCTACAATGAGCAGTTCTTC.